The 10 T cell receptor beta chains in this list originate from one sample, sequenced in a study of blood T cells in healthy people across ages. The use of a sample-barcoded 5' primer and a J-beta primer mix characterized a second PCR of about 6 to 12 cycles. TCRdb used MiXCR to reprocess the 5' RACE reads, holding one entry per CDR3 protein. The sample carries more than 800,000 distinct CDR3 sequences, 40% to 50% recorded once. The sequencing input was blood. Source of these receptors: an older woman in good health.

The rearrangement links TRBV2 to TRBJ1-5, with a weak D call TRBD1 (6 bases). The germline V gene has CDR1 SNHLY and CDR2 FYNNEI. The CDR3 consists of 14 residues. Trimming removed 5 bases at V and 1 base at J, with 9 bases between. The CDR3 reads CASSPDRSNQPQHF. CDR3 sequence (DNA): TGTGCCAGCAGTCCTGACAGGAGCAATCAGCCCCAGCATTTT. Full variable domain (missing parts from reference TRBV2 and TRBJ1-5): EPEVTQTPSHQVTQMGQEVILRCVPISNHLYFYWYRQILGQKVEFLVSFYNNEISEKSEIFDDQFSVERPDGSNFTLKIRSTKLEDSAMYFCASSPDRSNQPQHFGDGTRLSIL.

This clonotype showed up just a few times. The CDR3 region has the DNA TGTGCCAGCAGTTTAACACGCGCAGCCTACGAGCAGTACTTC. It yields the protein CASSLTRAAYEQYF. This sequence joins TRBV27 and TRBJ2-7; D ambiguous. Trimming left V 2 bases short and J 2 bases short, with 10 bases between. The CDR3 runs to 14 residues. The germline V gene encodes CDR1 MNHEY and CDR2 SMNVEV (reference sequence).

This clonotype was detected only a few times. The chain uses TRBV6-6 and TRBJ2-1; weak D call: TRBD1 (5 bases). CDR1 is MNHNY and CDR2 is SVGAGI in the germline V gene (reference sequence). With 6 bases removed from V and 0 bases from J, the gap between germline ends came to 12 bases. The CDR3 has 15 amino acids. In DNA, the CDR3 is TGTGCCAGCAGAACAGGTCCTAGCTCCTACAATGAGCAGTTCTTC. Amino acids: CASRTGPSSYNEQFF.

This clonotype was detected only a few times. This chain links TRBV20-1 with TRBJ2-7; no definite D call. The germline V gene encodes CDR1 DFQATT and CDR2 SNEGSKA (reference sequence). V lost 4 bases, J lost 0 bases, and 16 bases lay in between. The CDR3 runs 15 residues. CDR3 bases: TGCAGTGCTACCTCTCCGCTAGTGAACTCCTACGAGCAGTACTTC. Its protein product is CSATSPLVNSYEQYF.

This clonotype appeared many times. V is TRBV4-1 and J is TRBJ2-3; D is possibly TRBD2 (5 bases). V gave up 3 bases and J gave up 2 bases, with 21 bases separating them. Looked up from germline, CDR1 is MGHRA and CDR2 is YSYEKL. This CDR3 has 18 amino acids. Here the CDR3 reads CASSQPRGQGGLTDTQYF. CDR3 nucleotide sequence: TGCGCCAGCAGCCAGCCTCGAGGGCAAGGCGGTCTCACAGATACGCAGTATTTT.

The chain joins TRBV4-2 to TRBJ2-1; TRBD2 might be the D (5 bases). The CDR3 extends over 14 amino acids. V lost 7 bases to trimming and J lost 7 bases, with 17 bases between them. Germline V gene sequence: CDR1 LGHNA, CDR2 YNFKEQ. The CDR3 coding sequence is TGTGCCAGCATCCATGGACTCGGACGTAATGAGCAGTTCTTC. Its protein product is CASIHGLGRNEQFF.

Only a few counts were recorded for this clonotype. V and J are TRBV5-1 and TRBJ2-2; no reliable D call. The CDR3 totals 15 residues. V was trimmed by 2 bases and J by 6 bases, leaving 14 bases between them. The germline V gene encodes CDR1 SGHRS and CDR2 YFSETQ. CDR3 amino acids: CASSFGGLGSGELFF. For the CDR3, the DNA is TGCGCCAGCAGCTTTGGTGGGTTAGGATCCGGGGAGCTGTTTTTT. Full variable domain (outside the CDR3, taken from reference TRBV5-1 and TRBJ2-2): KAGVTQTPRYLIKTRGQQVTLSCSPISGHRSVSWYQQTPGQGLQFLFEYFSETQRNKGNFPGRFSGRQFSNSRSEMNVSTLELGDSALYLCASSFGGLGSGELFFGEGSRLTVL.

This clonotype came up a few times. The chain combines TRBV7-3 with TRBJ1-1, with a tentative D call TRBD1 (5 bases). The CDR3 sequence is 14 residues long. V gave up 8 bases and J gave up 0 bases, with 13 bases separating them. The germline CDR1 and CDR2 sequences are SGHTA and FQGTGA. The CDR3 region has the DNA TGTGCCAGCCTTGCGGGGGGAATGAACACTGAAGCTTTCTTT. Protein: CASLAGGMNTEAFF.

The chain couples TRBV27 to TRBJ1-2; 9 bases fit TRBD1. Germline V gene lookup returns CDR1 MNHEY and CDR2 SMNVEV (reference sequence). The junction had 4 bases not matched to a gene; V was cut back by 6 bases and J by 8 bases. CDR3 size: 12 residues. The CDR3 protein is CASRTGGLGYTF. The CDR3, as DNA: TGTGCCAGCAGGACAGGGGGATTAGGCTACACCTTC.

The gene calls are TRBV11-2 and TRBJ2-7, with 10 bases identical to TRBD1. Per the germline V gene, CDR1 is SGHAT and CDR2 is FQNNGV. Trimming cost V 5 bases and J 1 base; bases outside gene matches: 5. This CDR3 is 15 amino acids long. CDR3 DNA: TGTGCCAGCAGCATCGGACAGGGGGGATCCTACGAGCAGTACTTC. Translating gives CASSIGQGGSYEQYF.